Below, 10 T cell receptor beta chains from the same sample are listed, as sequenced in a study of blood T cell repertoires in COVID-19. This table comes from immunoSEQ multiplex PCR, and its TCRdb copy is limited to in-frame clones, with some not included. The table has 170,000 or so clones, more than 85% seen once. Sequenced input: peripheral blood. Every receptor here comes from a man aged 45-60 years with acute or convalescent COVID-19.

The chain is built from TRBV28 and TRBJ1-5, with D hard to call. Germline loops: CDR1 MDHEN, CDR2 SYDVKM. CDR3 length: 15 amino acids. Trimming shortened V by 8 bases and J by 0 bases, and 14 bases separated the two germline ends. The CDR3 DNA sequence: TGTGCCAGCTCTCCCGGCGGTCCTAGCAATCAGCCCCAGCATTTT. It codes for CASSPGGPSNQPQHF.

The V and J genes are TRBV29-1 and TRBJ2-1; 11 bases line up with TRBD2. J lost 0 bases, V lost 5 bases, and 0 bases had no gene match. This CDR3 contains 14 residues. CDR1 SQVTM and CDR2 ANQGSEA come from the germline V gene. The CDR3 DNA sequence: TGCAGCGTTACTAGCGGGAGCTCCTACAATGAGCAGTTCTTC. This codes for CSVTSGSSYNEQFF.

The CDR3 nucleotides read TGTGCCAGCAGTCCAAGTGGGAGCGGGAGGACAGATACGCAGTATTTT. Translated, it gives CASSPSGSGRTDTQYF. The chain links TRBV28 to TRBJ2-3; TRBD2 agrees at 9 bases. V dropped 5 bases and J dropped 3; count of bases not matched to a gene: 9. CDR1 is MDHEN, CDR2 SYDVKM, per germline. The CDR3 has 16 amino acids.

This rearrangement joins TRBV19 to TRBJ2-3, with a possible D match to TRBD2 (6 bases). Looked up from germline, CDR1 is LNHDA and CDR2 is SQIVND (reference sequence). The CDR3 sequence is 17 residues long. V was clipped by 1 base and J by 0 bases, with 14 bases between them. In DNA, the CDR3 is TGTGCCAGTAGTATAGGATGGCCTAGCGAGAGCACAGATACGCAGTATTTT. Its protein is CASSIGWPSESTDTQYF.

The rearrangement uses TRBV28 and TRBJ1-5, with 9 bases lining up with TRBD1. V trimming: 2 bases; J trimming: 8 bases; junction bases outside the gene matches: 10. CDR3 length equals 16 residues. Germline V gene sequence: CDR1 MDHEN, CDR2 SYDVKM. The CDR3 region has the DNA TGTGCCAGCAGTTTAGGATGGGGACAGGGTCGGGAGCCCCAGCATTTT. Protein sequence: CASSLGWGQGREPQHF.

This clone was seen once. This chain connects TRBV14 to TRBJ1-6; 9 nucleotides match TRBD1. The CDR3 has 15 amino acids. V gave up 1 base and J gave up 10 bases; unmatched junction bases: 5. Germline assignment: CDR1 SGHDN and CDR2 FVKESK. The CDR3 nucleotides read TGTGCCAGCAGCCAAGGACAGGGGGGAGGGTCACCCCTCCACTTT. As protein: CASSQGQGGGSPLHF.

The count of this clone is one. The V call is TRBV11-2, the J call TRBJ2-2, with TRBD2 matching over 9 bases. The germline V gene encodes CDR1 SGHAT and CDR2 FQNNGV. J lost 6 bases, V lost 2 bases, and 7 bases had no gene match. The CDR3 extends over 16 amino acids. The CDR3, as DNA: TGTGCCAGCAGCTTATGGGGAGCGGGAGGCCCCGGGGAGCTGTTTTTT. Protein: CASSLWGAGGPGELFF.

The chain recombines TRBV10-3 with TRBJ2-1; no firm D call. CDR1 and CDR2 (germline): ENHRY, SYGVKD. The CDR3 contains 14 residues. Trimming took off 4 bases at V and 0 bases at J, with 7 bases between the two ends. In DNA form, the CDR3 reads TGTGCCATCAGTGGGTCCCTCTCCTACAATGAGCAGTTCTTC. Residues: CAISGSLSYNEQFF.

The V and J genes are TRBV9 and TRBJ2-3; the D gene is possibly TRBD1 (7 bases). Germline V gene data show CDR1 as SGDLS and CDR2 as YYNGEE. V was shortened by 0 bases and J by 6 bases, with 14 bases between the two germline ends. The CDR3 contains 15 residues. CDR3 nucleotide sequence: TGTGCCAGCAGCGTAGGGCACGGAGGGGGCGATACGCAGTATTTT. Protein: CASSVGHGGGDTQYF.

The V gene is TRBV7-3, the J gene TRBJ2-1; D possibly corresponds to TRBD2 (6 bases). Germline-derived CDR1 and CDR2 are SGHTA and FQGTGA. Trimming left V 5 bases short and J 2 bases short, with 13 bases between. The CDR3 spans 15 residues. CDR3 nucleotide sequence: TGTGCCAGCAGCCCCGGGGGTGGTACCTACAATGAGCAGTTCTTC. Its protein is CASSPGGGTYNEQFF.